This T cell receptor beta chain was identified in a study of blood T cells in healthy people across ages. Study information: About one barcoded beta molecule per two T cells came from capture by template switching.

Together with a sample-barcoded 5' primer, a J-beta primer mix was included in a second PCR lasting about 7 to 11 cycles. One entry per CDR3 protein, called by TCRdb with MiXCR from the 5' RACE reads. In the table there are some 850,000 distinct CDR3 sequences, roughly 25% of which are singletons. Peripheral blood samples of around 11 milliliters were drawn from each donor. The germline V gene has CDR1 ENHRY and CDR2 SYGVKD. V was pared by 10 bases and J by 4 bases, with 14 bases between. The CDR3 length is 12 residues. Another study also made use of these data, one on T cells of mothers and their children. That paper states: For each mother, over 8 million TCR beta CDR3 reads were obtained, and for each child, 2.5 million to 3 million. Among related mother-child pairs, overlap was slightly higher than in unrelated pairs, though not significantly.

Sequenced material: blood. The clonotype originates from a boy between 10 and 17 years old in good health. V gene TRBV10-3 combines with J gene TRBJ2-7; D may match TRBD1 or TRBD2 (5 bases each). CDR3: CATTGTSYEQYV. In nucleotides, the CDR3 is TGTGCCACTACCGGGACCTCTTACGAGCAGTACGTC.